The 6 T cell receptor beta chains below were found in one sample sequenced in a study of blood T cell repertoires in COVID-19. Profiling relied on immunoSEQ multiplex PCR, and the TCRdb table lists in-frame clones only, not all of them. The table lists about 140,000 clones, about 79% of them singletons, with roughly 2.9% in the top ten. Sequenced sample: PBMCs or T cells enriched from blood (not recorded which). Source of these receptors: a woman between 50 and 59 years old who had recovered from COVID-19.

Here the CDR3 reads CASSQGVGGTEAFF. DNA for the CDR3: TGTGCCAGCAGCCAAGGCGTGGGGGGGACTGAAGCTTTCTTT. The genes are TRBV3-1 (or the pseudogene TRBV3-2) and TRBJ1-1; tentatively, D is TRBD1 (5 bases). V shed 1 base and J shed 5 bases, with 11 bases lying between them. The germline CDR1 and CDR2 sequences are LGHDT and YNNKEL (reference sequence). This CDR3 region has 14 residues.

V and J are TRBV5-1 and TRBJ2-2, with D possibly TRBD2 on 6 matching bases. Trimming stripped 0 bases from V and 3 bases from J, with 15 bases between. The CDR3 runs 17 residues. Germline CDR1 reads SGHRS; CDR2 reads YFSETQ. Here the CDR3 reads CASSLVPPPGDTGELFF. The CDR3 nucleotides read TGCGCCAGCAGCTTGGTCCCTCCCCCGGGGGACACCGGGGAGCTGTTTTTT.

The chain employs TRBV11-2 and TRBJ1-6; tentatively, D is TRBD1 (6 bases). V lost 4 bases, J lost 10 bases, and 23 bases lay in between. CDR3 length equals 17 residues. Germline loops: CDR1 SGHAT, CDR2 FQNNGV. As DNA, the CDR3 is TGTGCCAGCAGCTACCCTGCCAGGGGCGTCCGCGGGTCACCCCTCCACTTT. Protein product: CASSYPARGVRGSPLHF.

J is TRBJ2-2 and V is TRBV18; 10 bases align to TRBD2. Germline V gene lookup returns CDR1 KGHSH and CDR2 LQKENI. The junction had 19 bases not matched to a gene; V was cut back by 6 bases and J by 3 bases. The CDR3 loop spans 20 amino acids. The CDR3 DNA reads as TGTGCCAGCTCTCTCCACTCAGCGGGAGGGCAAGTCGGGGACACCGGGGAGCTGTTTTTT. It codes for CASSLHSAGGQVGDTGELFF.

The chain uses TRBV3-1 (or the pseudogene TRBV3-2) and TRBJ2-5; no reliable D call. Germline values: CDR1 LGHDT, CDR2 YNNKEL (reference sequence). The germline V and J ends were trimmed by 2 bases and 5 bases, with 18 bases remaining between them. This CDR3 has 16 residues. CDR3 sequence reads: CASSQFESLAYETQYF. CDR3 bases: TGTGCCAGCAGCCAATTCGAGTCCTTAGCTTACGAGACCCAGTACTTC.

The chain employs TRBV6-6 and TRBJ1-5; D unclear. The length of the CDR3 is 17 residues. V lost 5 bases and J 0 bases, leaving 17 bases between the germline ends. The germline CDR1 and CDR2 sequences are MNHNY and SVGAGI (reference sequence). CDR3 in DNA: TGTGCCAGCAGTCCTAACCGGTCCCCCTATAGCAATCAGCCCCAGCATTTT. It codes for CASSPNRSPYSNQPQHF.